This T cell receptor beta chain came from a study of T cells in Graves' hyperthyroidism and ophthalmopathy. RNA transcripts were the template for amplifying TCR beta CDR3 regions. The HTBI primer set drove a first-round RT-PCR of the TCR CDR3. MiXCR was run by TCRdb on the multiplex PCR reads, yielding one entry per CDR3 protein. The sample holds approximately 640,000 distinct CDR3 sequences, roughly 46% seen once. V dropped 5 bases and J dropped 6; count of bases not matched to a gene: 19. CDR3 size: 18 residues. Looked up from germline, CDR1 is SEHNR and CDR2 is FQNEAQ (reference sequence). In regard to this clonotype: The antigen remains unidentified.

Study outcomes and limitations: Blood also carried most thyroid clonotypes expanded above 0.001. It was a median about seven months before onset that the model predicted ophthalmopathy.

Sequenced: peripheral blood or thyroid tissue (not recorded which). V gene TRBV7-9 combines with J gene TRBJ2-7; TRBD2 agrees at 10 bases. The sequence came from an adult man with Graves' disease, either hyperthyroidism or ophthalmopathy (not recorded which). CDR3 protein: CASSQDWMLAGEEGEQYF. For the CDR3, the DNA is TGTGCCAGCAGCCAAGATTGGATGCTAGCGGGAGAAGAAGGCGAGCAGTACTTC.